Described below is a single TCR beta chain sequence and its context. The data were obtained in a study of blood T cells in healthy people across ages. Trimming took 4 bases from V and 3 from J; bases not matched to a gene: 12. Germline-derived CDR1 and CDR2 are MNHEY and SMNVEV (reference sequence). CDR3 length: 16 amino acids. Sample-barcoded 5' priming and a J-beta primer mix drove a second PCR of roughly 7 to 11 cycles. MiXCR, applied by TCRdb to the 5' RACE reads, yields one record per CDR3 protein. The sample carries roughly 1,500,000 distinct CDR3 sequences, around 42% recorded once. Sequenced input: blood. This TCR was sampled from a woman aged 18-30 years in good health. The V and J genes are TRBV27 and TRBJ2-7; TRBD1 matches 7 bases. CDR3 nucleotides: TGTGCCAGCAGTTCCAGGGTCAGGACAGGAGACTACGAGCAGTACTTC. It yields the protein CASSSRVRTGDYEQYF.